These T cell receptor beta chains were read from a single sample in a study of cytomegalovirus exposure and HLA in healthy donors. TCRdb keeps only in-frame clones here, not all; method: immunoSEQ multiplex PCR. The sample is made up of tens of thousands of clones, and the top ten hold less than 4.5% of it. Sequencing input: PBMCs. These receptors originate from a young woman in good health and CMV-seronegative. Each CDR3 is given without its conserved first and last residue.

j_gene | v_gene | CDR3aa
TRBJ1-1 | TRBV5-4 | ASSSGLMNTEAF
TRBJ1-2 | TRBV30 | AWSVYRGEGYT
TRBJ2-5 | TRBV19 | ASRAAETQY
TRBJ2-7 | TRBV11-2 | ASSFPTGSEQY
TRBJ2-3 | TRBV18 | ASSPFPTSADTQY
TRBJ1-5 | TRBV2 | ASSPSGGGNQPQH
TRBJ1-1 | TRBV5-4 | ASSSGGRTEAF
TRBJ2-1 | TRBV25-1 | ASSPGLDNEQF
TRBJ1-5 | TRBV18 | ASSPGPNQPQH
TRBJ2-7 | TRBV5-1 | ASSLRLAGGFYEQY
TRBJ1-2 | TRBV5-6 | ASSFGSAGYT
TRBJ2-2 | TRBV10-3 | AIRYPNTGELF
TRBJ1-2 | TRBV29-1 | SVEDPGGGYT
TRBJ2-7 | TRBV6-1 | ASSVKAGSSYEQY
TRBJ1-6 | TRBV7-6 | ASSSRDRMVSPLH
TRBJ2-7 | TRBV6-1 | ASSEYGPGTYEQY
TRBJ1-2 | TRBV7-9 | ASSLWLPQFQGLLYGYT